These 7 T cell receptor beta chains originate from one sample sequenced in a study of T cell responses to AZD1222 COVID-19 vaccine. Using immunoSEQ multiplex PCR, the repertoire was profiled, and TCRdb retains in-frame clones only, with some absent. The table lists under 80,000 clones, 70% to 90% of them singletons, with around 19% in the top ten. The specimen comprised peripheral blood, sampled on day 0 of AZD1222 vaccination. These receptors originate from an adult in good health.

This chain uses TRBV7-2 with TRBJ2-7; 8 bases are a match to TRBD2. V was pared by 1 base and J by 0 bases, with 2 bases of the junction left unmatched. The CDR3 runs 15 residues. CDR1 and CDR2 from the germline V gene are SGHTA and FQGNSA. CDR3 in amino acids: CASSLGAGGSYEQYF. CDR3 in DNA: TGTGCCAGCAGCTTAGGCGCGGGGGGCTCCTACGAGCAGTACTTC.

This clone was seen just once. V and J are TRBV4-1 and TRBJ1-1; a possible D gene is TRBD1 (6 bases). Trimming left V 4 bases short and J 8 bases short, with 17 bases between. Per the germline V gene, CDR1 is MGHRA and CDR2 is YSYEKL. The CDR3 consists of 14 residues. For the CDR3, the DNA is TGCGCCAGCAGCCCCTCCATCACAGGGCTGGAAGCTTTCTTT. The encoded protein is CASSPSITGLEAFF.

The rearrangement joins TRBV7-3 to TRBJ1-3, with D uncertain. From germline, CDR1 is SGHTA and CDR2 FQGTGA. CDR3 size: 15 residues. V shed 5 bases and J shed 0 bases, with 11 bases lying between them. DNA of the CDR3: TGTGCCAGCAGCCCCAATGCCGGCTCTGGAAACACCATATATTTT. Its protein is CASSPNAGSGNTIYF.

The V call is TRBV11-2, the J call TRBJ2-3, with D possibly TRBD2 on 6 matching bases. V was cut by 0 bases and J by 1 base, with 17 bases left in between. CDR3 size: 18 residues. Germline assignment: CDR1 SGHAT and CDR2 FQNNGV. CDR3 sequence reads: CASSLEGPETRGTDTQYF. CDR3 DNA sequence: TGTGCCAGCAGCTTAGAGGGCCCAGAGACTAGGGGCACAGATACGCAGTATTTT.

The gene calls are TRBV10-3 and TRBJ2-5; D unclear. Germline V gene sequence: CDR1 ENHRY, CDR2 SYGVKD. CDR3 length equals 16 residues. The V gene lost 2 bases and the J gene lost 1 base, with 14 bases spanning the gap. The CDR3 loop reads CAISELGPETQETQYF. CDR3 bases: TGTGCCATCAGTGAGCTAGGTCCCGAGACCCAAGAGACCCAGTACTTC.

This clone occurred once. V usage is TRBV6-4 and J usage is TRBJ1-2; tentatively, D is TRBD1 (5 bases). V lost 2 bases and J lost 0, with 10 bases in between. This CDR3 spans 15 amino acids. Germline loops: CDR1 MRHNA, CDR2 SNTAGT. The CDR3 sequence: CASSDDSSANYGYTF. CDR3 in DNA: TGTGCCAGCAGTGACGACAGTTCAGCTAACTATGGCTACACCTTC.

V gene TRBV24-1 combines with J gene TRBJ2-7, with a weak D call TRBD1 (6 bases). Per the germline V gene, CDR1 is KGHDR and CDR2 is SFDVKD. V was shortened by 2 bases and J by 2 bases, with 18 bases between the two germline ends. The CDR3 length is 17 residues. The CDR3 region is CATSDSPYVDRTYEQYF. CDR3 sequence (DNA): TGTGCCACCAGTGATTCCCCCTACGTAGACAGGACCTACGAGCAGTACTTC.